Listed here is a single TCR beta chain. The target antigen is unknown. With the read ending 3 residues before the CDR3 end, the germline J gene is used to fill in that end. Blood samples were heparinized, roughly 5 to 8 ml per donor. This sample is drawn from a study of T cell clonality in common variable immunodeficiency. The study, taken as a whole, reports: CVID subjects shared fewer TCRbeta clones than healthy controls did. In common variable immunodeficiency, TCR beta chains reportedly carried fewer deletions and N-nucleotide insertions.

The CDR3 is 14 amino acids. Between the trimmed V and J ends, which lost 4 bases and 1 base, there was a span of 12 bases. Germline V gene lookup returns CDR1 SGHRS and CDR2 YFSETQ. The protocol was immunoSEQ multiplex PCR, while the TCRdb copy is restricted to in-frame clones and leaves out a portion. The sample counts roughly 42,000 clones, none seen once; the ten largest own approximately 5.6%. The sample taken for sequencing was peripheral blood mononuclear cells. This chain connects TRBV5-1 to TRBJ2-7, with D maybe TRBD1 (6 bases). The receptor's source is a human donor with common variable immunodeficiency. The CDR3 region is CASSPQGKSYEQYF. CDR3 bases read: TGCGCCAGCAGCCCCCAGGGGAAGTCCTACGAG.